The rows below give T cell receptor beta chains drawn from one sample of a study of shared clonotypes between healthy human individuals. Repertoires were generated with immunoSEQ multiplex PCR, while TCRdb's copy carries only in-frame clones and drops some. The data show some 790,000 clones, 72% seen once. Material for sequencing was memory CD4+ T cells sorted from blood. The receptor set was obtained from a woman between 25 and 40 years old in good health. The CDR3 runs from the conserved cysteine through the conserved F or W. D genes are given only for firm matches. Size is stated for part of the rows, as once, few or many counts, or as a class when the clone is expanded.

>NA|TRBV28|TRBJ1-5|TRBD1
CASRATGGWNQPQHF
TGTGCCAGCAGAGCAACAGGGGGCTGGAACCAGCCCCAGCATTTT
>few|TRBV19|TRBJ2-5|TRBD1
CASSARTGRVAETQYF
TGTGCCAGTAGTGCCAGGACAGGGCGGGTAGCAGAGACCCAGTACTTC
>many|TRBV7-9|TRBJ2-7|TRBD1
CASSLEPGQGLYEQYF
TGTGCCAGCAGCCTAGAGCCGGGACAGGGACTATACGAGCAGTACTTC
>NA|TRBV7-9|TRBJ2-1|TRBD2
CASSPQGLAGDREQFF
TGTGCCAGCAGCCCCCAAGGACTAGCGGGAGATCGTGAGCAGTTCTTC
>NA|TRBV5-4|TRBJ2-7|NA
CASSPQGTLYREQYF
TGTGCCAGCAGCCCTCAAGGGACCTTATATCGCGAGCAGTACTTC
>NA|TRBV7-6|TRBJ2-2|NA
CASSLGLVDRVDTGELFF
TGTGCCAGCAGCTTAGGCTTGGTGGATCGAGTGGACACCGGGGAGCTGTTTTTT
>few|TRBV10-3|TRBJ2-7|TRBD1
CAISDSGTVYEQYF
TGTGCCATCAGTGATTCCGGGACAGTCTACGAGCAGTACTTC
>many|TRBV6-1|TRBJ1-2|TRBD1
CASRAGQGNYGYTF
TGTGCCAGCAGAGCGGGACAGGGGAACTATGGCTACACCTTC
>NA|TRBV6-6|TRBJ1-5|NA
CASSSGGNQPQHF
TGTGCCAGCAGTTCGGGAGGCAATCAGCCCCAGCATTTT
>once|TRBV7-6|TRBJ1-5|NA
CASSQQDDQPQHF
TGTGCCAGCAGCCAGCAGGACGATCAGCCCCAGCATTTT
>NA|TRBV5-1|TRBJ2-3|TRBD2
CASSFTLTSGTTDTQYF
TGCGCCAGCAGCTTCACCTTGACTAGCGGAACCACAGATACGCAGTATTTT
>NA|TRBV25-1|TRBJ2-3|TRBD2
CASSAGTSGSTDTQYF
TGTGCCAGCAGTGCGGGGACTAGCGGAAGCACAGATACGCAGTATTTT
>NA|TRBV19|TRBJ2-3|NA
CASATPRDRGTDTQYF
TGTGCCAGTGCCACTCCCCGAGATCGGGGCACAGATACGCAGTATTTT
>NA|TRBV28|TRBJ2-7|TRBD1
CASSLIQLRTGQGSYEQYF
TGTGCCAGCAGTTTGATTCAGTTGAGGACGGGACAGGGGTCCTACGAGCAGTACTTC
>NA|TRBV5-1|TRBJ1-4|NA
CASSLGGQSVEKLFF
TGCGCCAGCAGCTTGGGAGGTCAGTCGGTTGAAAAACTGTTTTTT
>NA|TRBV29-1|TRBJ2-5|TRBD2
CSVETSGFETQYF
TGCAGCGTGGAAACTAGCGGGTTTGAGACCCAGTACTTC
>NA|TRBV30|TRBJ2-7|NA
CAWNLGQSTFEQYF
TGTGCCTGGAATCTAGGACAGTCGACCTTCGAGCAGTACTTC
>NA|TRBV18|TRBJ1-2|NA
CASSPLRQTDGYTF
TGTGCCAGCTCACCACTACGGCAGACTGATGGCTACACCTTC
>NA|TRBV15|TRBJ2-7|TRBD1
CATSSGTGDGEQYF
TGTGCCACCAGCAGCGGGACAGGGGATGGCGAGCAGTACTTC
>NA|TRBV5-1|TRBJ2-1|NA
CASSLGAAYNEQFF
TGCGCCAGCAGCCTTGGCGCGGCATACAATGAGCAGTTCTTC
>NA|TRBV5-6|TRBJ2-7|TRBD1
CASSSFPGQGTYEQYF
TGTGCCAGCAGCTCCTTCCCGGGACAGGGAACCTACGAGCAGTACTTC
>NA|TRBV7-8|TRBJ2-6|NA
CASSSSSGANVLTF
TGTGCCAGCAGCTCGAGCTCTGGGGCCAACGTCCTGACTTTC
>few|TRBV5-8|TRBJ1-1|NA
CASRPTRRGRAFF
TGTGCCAGCAGGCCTACTCGGCGCGGTCGGGCTTTCTTT
>NA|TRBV7-2|TRBJ1-5|NA
CASSEMGRTQPQHF
TGTGCCAGCAGCGAGATGGGAAGGACTCAGCCCCAGCATTTT
>NA|TRBV7-9|TRBJ1-1|NA
CASSLPTGRNTEAFF
TGTGCCAGCAGCCTACCGACAGGACGGAACACTGAAGCTTTCTTT
>NA|TRBV28|TRBJ2-6|TRBD2
CASRYGTRRSGANVLTF
TGTGCCAGCAGGTACGGGACTAGACGCTCTGGGGCCAACGTCCTGACTTTC
>NA|TRBV10-1|TRBJ1-1|NA
CASSESTRGNTEAFF
TGCGCCAGCAGTGAGTCGACTCGAGGGAACACTGAAGCTTTCTTT
>NA|TRBV28|TRBJ2-3|NA
CASSFGGPDTQYF
TGTGCCAGCAGTTTCGGCGGACCAGATACGCAGTATTTT
>NA|TRBV19|TRBJ1-5|NA
CASSFQGRGQPQHF
TGTGCCAGTAGTTTCCAGGGAAGGGGACAGCCCCAGCATTTT
>NA|TRBV29-1|TRBJ2-1|NA
CSGRTALSGNEQFF
TGCAGCGGACGGACAGCCCTTTCGGGCAATGAGCAGTTCTTC
>NA|TRBV5-1|TRBJ2-3|TRBD2
CASSKGAGGSTDTQYF
TGCGCCAGCAGCAAGGGAGCGGGAGGGAGCACAGATACGCAGTATTTT
>few|TRBV25-1|TRBJ2-7|TRBD1
CASSAGQGRPYEQYF
TGTGCCAGCAGTGCCGGACAGGGGAGGCCCTACGAGCAGTACTTC
>NA|TRBV7-9|TRBJ2-5|TRBD2
CASSSLAGGRETQYF
TGTGCCAGCAGCTCGCTAGCGGGAGGGAGAGAGACCCAGTACTTC
>NA|TRBV28|TRBJ2-7|NA
CASRRDTSYEQYF
TGTGCCAGCAGGAGGGACACCTCCTACGAGCAGTACTTC
>NA|TRBV30|TRBJ2-7|NA
CAWSAGVEQYF
TGTGCCTGGAGTGCCGGTGTAGAGCAGTACTTC